This TCR beta chain was recovered during a study of blood T cell repertoires in COVID-19. Whole-study context: COVID-19 samples from acute and convalescent phases originated in the United States, Italy and Spain.

In the study's own analysis: Reference gene primer amplification gave nucleated cell count estimates. Repertoires were generated with immunoSEQ multiplex PCR, while TCRdb's copy carries only in-frame clones and drops some. V and J calls plus clone size are reproduced from that table; the DNA served to infer D and trimming. The table records 100,000 or so clones, around nine tenths of them present only once. CDR3 length: 15 residues. The sequence derives from a man in his 70s with acute or convalescent COVID-19. The source material was peripheral blood. The chain combines TRBV21-1 with TRBJ2-4; TRBD1, the table's D call, was not compared with the DNA. TRBV21-1 is assigned pseudogene status. The CDR3 protein is CASSKAGRSKNIQYF. The DNA of the CDR3 is TGTGCCAGCAGCAAAGCTGGCAGGTCCAAAAACATTCAGTACTTC.